Listed below are T cell receptor beta chains from one sample, sequenced in a study of PD-1 blockade in classical Hodgkin lymphoma. Using immunoSEQ multiplex PCR, the repertoire was profiled, and TCRdb retains in-frame clones only, with some absent. The data show 10,000 to 15,000 clones, about four fifths seen once. The sample consisted of CD4+ T cells from blood, taken before the fourth cycle of nivolumab. The source of these receptors is a human donor with classical Hodgkin lymphoma. Both conserved end residues are part of each CDR3. A D gene is named only where the DNA matches it firmly. Only some rows state a clone size, as once, few, many or a class for expanded clones.

D,size,V,J,DNA,CDR3
.,.,TRBV5-4,TRBJ2-1,TGTGCCAGCAGCTTGGAAAATAGCGCTGCCAATAAGCAGTTCTTC,CASSLENSAANKQFF
TRBD1,once,TRBV30,TRBJ2-7,TGTGCCTGGAGTGCAGACAGGGGGTACGAGCAGTACTTC,CAWSADRGYEQYF
TRBD2,.,TRBV28,TRBJ2-7,TGTGCCAGCACCCTACGAAGCGGGACCACCTACGAGCAGTACTTC,CASTLRSGTTYEQYF
TRBD1,.,TRBV10-3,TRBJ1-2,TGTGCCATCAGTGAACCTCGACAGGGGGCGAGCGGCTACACCTTC,CAISEPRQGASGYTF
TRBD1,.,TRBV30,TRBJ2-7,TGTGCCTGGAGTGTATCGGCATTACGGACAGGGTGGTTGGAGCAGTACTTC,CAWSVSALRTGWLEQYF
.,.,TRBV19,TRBJ1-2,TGTGCCAGTAGTATCTACCTAGCGAGTGGCTACACCTTC,CASSIYLASGYTF
.,.,TRBV7-6,TRBJ2-5,TGTGCCAGCACCCCTAGGGTAGGAGAGACCCAGTACTTC,CASTPRVGETQYF
.,.,TRBV7-6,TRBJ1-1,TGTGCCAGCAGCTTAGGTCCGGGGCTTGAAGCTTTCTTT,CASSLGPGLEAFF
TRBD1,.,TRBV5-1,TRBJ1-5,TGCGCCAGCAGCTCCCAGGGGGCTGCAAATCAGCCCCAGCATTTT,CASSSQGAANQPQHF
.,once,TRBV28,TRBJ2-1,TGTGCCAGCAGTTTGGACAGTTACAATGAGCAGTTCTTC,CASSLDSYNEQFF
.,.,TRBV4-1,TRBJ1-4,TGCGCCAGCAGCCAATCTGGGACCATTACTGAAAAACTGTTTTTT,CASSQSGTITEKLFF
.,.,TRBV7-9,TRBJ2-3,TGTGCCAGCAGCTTAGACGGGGTAGGCGCAGATACGCAGTATTTT,CASSLDGVGADTQYF
.,.,TRBV4-3,TRBJ2-2,TGCGCCAGCAGAAAGGCCCAAGAGAACACCGGGGAGCTGTTTTTT,CASRKAQENTGELFF
TRBD1,.,TRBV7-2,TRBJ1-2,TGTGCCAGCAGCTCACGGACAGGGGGCGGAGATGGCTACACCTTC,CASSSRTGGGDGYTF
.,.,TRBV12-2,TRBJ1-1,TGTGCAAGTCGAACGACAAGGGGCACTGAAGCTTTCTTT,CASRTTRGTEAFF
TRBD2,.,TRBV19,TRBJ2-1,TGTGCCAGTAGTATAAGTAGCGGGATTGTTCATGAGCAGTTCTTC,CASSISSGIVHEQFF
.,.,TRBV5-6,TRBJ1-5,TGTGCCAGCAGCCAGGCCAGGATGAATCAGCCCCAGCATTTT,CASSQARMNQPQHF
.,.,TRBV19,TRBJ1-1,TGTGCCAGTAGAACACAGGGAACTGAAGCTTTCTTT,CASRTQGTEAFF
.,once,TRBV5-1,TRBJ1-2,TGCGCCAGCAGCCTACAGGGATTTTACACCTTC,CASSLQGFYTF
.,.,TRBV2,TRBJ2-3,TGTGCCAGCAAGGCGGACCGCACAGATACGCAGTATTTT,CASKADRTDTQYF
TRBD1,.,TRBV7-2,TRBJ1-2,TGTGCCAGCAGCTCCGCGACAGGGGAAGGCTACACCTTC,CASSSATGEGYTF
TRBD2,.,TRBV5-4,TRBJ2-5,TGTGCCAGCAGCTTAGGGGCGGGAGCCTTCTCGGGGGAGACCCAGTACTTC,CASSLGAGAFSGETQYF
.,.,TRBV29-1,TRBJ2-4,TGCAGCGCCCAACTATACCCTGGGAGCTATGCCAAAAACATTCAGTACTTC,CSAQLYPGSYAKNIQYF
.,once,TRBV11-2,TRBJ2-7,TGTGCCAGCAGCCCCCGGACTGCCCCGCCCCAGGGGGAGCAGTACTTC,CASSPRTAPPQGEQYF
.,.,TRBV11-2,TRBJ1-1,TGTGCCAGCTCTCGCGCGGGATTTAGCGGCACTGAAGCTTTCTTT,CASSRAGFSGTEAFF
.,.,TRBV2,TRBJ2-2,TGTGCCAGCAGCGAAAGCCTGTCCGGGGAGCTGTTTTTT,CASSESLSGELFF
.,few,TRBV7-6,TRBJ2-1,TGTGCCAGCAGCGGCGGGTCGAGCTCCTACAATGAGCAGTTCTTC,CASSGGSSSYNEQFF
TRBD2,.,TRBV18,TRBJ2-1,TGTGCCAGCTCACCACGCGGACTAGGAGAGAATGAGCAGTTCTTC,CASSPRGLGENEQFF
.,.,TRBV18,TRBJ2-7,TGTGCCAGCTCACCACTGTTGGGAGAGGTCCACGAGCAGTACTTC,CASSPLLGEVHEQYF
TRBD1,.,TRBV28,TRBJ2-4,TGTGCCAGCAGACCGACAGGGGTAAAAAACATTCAGTACTTC,CASRPTGVKNIQYF
.,.,TRBV2,TRBJ1-2,TGTGCCAGCCATTTGGATGGCCTCCTAACTGGGTATGGCTACACCTTC,CASHLDGLLTGYGYTF
TRBD1,.,TRBV5-8,TRBJ1-2,TGTGCCAGCAGCTTGGCCGGACAGGGTGGCTATGGCTACACCTTC,CASSLAGQGGYGYTF
.,.,TRBV5-6,TRBJ2-5,TGTGCCAGCAGCTTGAAATGGGGGATGGAGACCCAGTACTTC,CASSLKWGMETQYF
TRBD1,.,TRBV4-1,TRBJ2-5,TGCGCCAGCAGCCACCCGGACAGGCAAGAGACCCAGTACTTC,CASSHPDRQETQYF
.,once,TRBV11-3,TRBJ2-1,TGTGCCAGCAGCTCCAGGGGCAATGAGCAGTTCTTC,CASSSRGNEQFF
.,.,TRBV5-1,TRBJ2-3,TGCGCCAGCAGCCCCCGGACCTCGGATACGCAGTATTTT,CASSPRTSDTQYF
.,.,TRBV7-6,TRBJ2-7,TGTGCCAGCAGCTTAGCCTGGGTAGGGGAGAGGGGTAGCTCCTACGAGCAGTACTTC,CASSLAWVGERGSSYEQYF
.,once,TRBV4-1,TRBJ1-5,TGCGCCAGCAGCCAAGATAGGAAGACTAGCAATCAGCCCCAGCATTTT,CASSQDRKTSNQPQHF
.,once,TRBV7-6,TRBJ2-5,TGTGCCAGCTCTCTCGGGGGTTGGAGACCTCCGGAGACCCAGTACTTC,CASSLGGWRPPETQYF
.,.,TRBV4-1,TRBJ1-1,TGCGCCAGCAGCCAAGATCGGGACCCTCGGCAAGTCACTGAAGCTTTCTTT,CASSQDRDPRQVTEAFF
.,.,TRBV2,TRBJ1-5,TGTGCCAGCAGTGAGGGCAGGGGCAATCAGCCCCAGCATTTT,CASSEGRGNQPQHF
TRBD1,.,TRBV5-4,TRBJ1-3,TGTGCCAGCAGCCCGACAGGGGCTGGAAACACCATATATTTT,CASSPTGAGNTIYF
.,.,TRBV2,TRBJ1-2,TGTGCCAGCAGTCCCGGTCCTGTCTATGGCTACACCTTC,CASSPGPVYGYTF